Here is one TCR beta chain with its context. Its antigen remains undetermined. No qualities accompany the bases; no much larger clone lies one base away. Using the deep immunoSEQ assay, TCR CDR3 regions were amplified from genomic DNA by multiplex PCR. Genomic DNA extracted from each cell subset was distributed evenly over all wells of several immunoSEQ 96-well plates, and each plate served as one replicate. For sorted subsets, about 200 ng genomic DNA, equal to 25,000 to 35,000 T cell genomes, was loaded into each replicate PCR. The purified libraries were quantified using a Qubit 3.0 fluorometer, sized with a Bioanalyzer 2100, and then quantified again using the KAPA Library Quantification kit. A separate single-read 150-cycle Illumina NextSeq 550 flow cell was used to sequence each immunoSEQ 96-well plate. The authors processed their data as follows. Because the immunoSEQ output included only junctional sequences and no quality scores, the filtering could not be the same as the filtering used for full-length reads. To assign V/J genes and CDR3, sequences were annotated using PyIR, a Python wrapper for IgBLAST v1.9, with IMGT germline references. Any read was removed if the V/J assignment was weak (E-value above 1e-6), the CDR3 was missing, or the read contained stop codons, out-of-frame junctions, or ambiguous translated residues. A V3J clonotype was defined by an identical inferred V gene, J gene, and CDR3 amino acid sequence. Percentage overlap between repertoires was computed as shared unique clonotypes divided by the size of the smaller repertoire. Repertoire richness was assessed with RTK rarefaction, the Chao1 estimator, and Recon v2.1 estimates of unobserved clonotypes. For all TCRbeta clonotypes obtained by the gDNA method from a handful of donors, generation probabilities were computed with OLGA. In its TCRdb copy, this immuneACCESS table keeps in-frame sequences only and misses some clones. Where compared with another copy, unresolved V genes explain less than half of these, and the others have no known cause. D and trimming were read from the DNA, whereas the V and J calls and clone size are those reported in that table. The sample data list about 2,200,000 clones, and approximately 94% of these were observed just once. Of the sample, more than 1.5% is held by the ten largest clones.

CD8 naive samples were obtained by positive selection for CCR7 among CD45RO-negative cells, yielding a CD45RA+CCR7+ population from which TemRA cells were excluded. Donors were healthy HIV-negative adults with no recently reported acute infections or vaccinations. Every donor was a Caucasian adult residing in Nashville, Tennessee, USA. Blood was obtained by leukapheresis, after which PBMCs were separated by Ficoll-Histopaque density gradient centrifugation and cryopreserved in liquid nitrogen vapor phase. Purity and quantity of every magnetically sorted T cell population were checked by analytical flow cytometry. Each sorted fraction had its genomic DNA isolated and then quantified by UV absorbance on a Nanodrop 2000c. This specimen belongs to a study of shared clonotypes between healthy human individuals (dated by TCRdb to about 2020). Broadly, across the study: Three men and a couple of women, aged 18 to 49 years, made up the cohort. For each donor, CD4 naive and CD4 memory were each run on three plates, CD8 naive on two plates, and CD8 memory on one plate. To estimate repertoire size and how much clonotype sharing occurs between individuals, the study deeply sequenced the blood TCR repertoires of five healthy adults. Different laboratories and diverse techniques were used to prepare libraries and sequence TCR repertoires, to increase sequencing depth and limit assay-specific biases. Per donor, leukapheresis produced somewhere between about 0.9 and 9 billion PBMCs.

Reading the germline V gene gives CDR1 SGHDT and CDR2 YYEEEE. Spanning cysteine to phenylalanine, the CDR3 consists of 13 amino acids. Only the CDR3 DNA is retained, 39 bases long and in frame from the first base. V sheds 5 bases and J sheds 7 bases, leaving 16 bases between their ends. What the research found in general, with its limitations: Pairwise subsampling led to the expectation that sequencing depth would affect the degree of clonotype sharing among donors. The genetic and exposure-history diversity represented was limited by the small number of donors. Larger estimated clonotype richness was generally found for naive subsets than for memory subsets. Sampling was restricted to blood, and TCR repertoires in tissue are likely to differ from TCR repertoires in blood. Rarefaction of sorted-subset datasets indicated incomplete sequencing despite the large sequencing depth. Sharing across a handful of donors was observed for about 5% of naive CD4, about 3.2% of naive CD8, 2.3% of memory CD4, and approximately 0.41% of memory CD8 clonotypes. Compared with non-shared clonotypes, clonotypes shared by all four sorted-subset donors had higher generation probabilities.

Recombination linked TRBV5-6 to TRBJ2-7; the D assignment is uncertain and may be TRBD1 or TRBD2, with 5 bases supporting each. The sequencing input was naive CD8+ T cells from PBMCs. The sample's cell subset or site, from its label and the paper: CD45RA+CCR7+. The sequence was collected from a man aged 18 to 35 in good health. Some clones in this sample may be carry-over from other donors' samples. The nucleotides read TGTGCCAGCAGGCCGTCTCGAGGGGATGAGCAGTACTTC. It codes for CASRPSRGDEQYF.